This record looks at one T cell receptor beta chain sequence and its context. Its cognate antigen has yet to be identified. Within one base of it there is no much larger clone, and no base qualities were kept. From V the trimming removes 7 bases and from J it removes 11 bases, while the gene matches leave 24 bases of the junction unaccounted for. The CDR3 sequence holds 19 residues, the cysteine and phenylalanine included. The entry retains the CDR3 DNA only, 57 bases that are in frame from base 1. Library generation was performed with 5' RACE. Sequencing took place on an Illumina HiSeq 2500. A second about 6 to 11 cycle PCR used a sample-barcoded 5' primer and a J-beta primer mix. Each TCR beta cDNA molecule received a unique molecular identifier from a template-switch 5' adaptor carrying 12 random nucleotides. At least 3 million CDR3-containing paired-end reads were obtained from each sample. First-strand cDNA synthesis was performed from all RNA using the Mint cDNA synthesis kit, with priming by a TRBC-specific oligonucleotide. Following uracil-DNA glycosylase treatment, a first 18-cycle PCR with universal primers M1SS and BC2_uni_R was performed on all cDNA. The original methods were these. For normalization, 1 million high-quality reads were randomly selected from each sample, with every read carrying a distinct molecular identifier. Reads sharing molecular identifiers were discarded rather than binned into consensus sequences. MiTCR, set to a Q25 quality threshold and the strictest error-elimination algorithm, was used for CDR3 identification, clonotype clustering and error correction. A nonparametric unseen species model using Euler transformation provided a lower-bound estimate of total TCR beta diversity. Using fastp at Q25 and MiXCR, TCRdb reprocessed the public reads and kept productive beta chains. Identical CDR3 protein sequences are pooled into one entry, listed with their most common genes and DNA. TCRdb's processing, not the authors', yielded these V and J calls. This sample comprises about 970,000 distinct CDR3 sequences, roughly 50% of them detected only once. The ten largest clones represent about 21% of the sample.

These data are taken from a study of blood T cells in healthy people across ages (dated by TCRdb to between 2015 and 2017). Background on the whole study: In model experiments, template switching captured about one uniquely barcoded TCR beta cDNA molecule for every two T cells. Age-related changes in TCR beta repertoire diversity were measured in the study by deep sequencing normalized with unique cDNA molecular identifiers. The donors were split into four age groups: young (average about 16 years), middle-aged (more than 35), aged (approximately 59) and long-lived (under 90). To avoid experimental bias, donors of different ages were distributed randomly across sequencing lanes. Two additional independent replicas of 1 million unique cDNA reads from the same blood draw were analyzed for two donors (one aged 18 to 29 and one aged 80 or older).

Beyond this particular receptor, the publication reports: Observed TCR beta diversity per million T cells fell roughly linearly with age, and a significant reduction was already apparent by age approximately 41. Total diversity estimates from one million sequenced T cells were considered lower bounds and underestimates. Since profiling was done on bulk unsorted PBMCs, naive and antigen-experienced compartments could not be conclusively compared. The long-lived group showed more naive CD4+ T cells, fewer expanded clones and increased TCR diversity than the aged group, suggesting age selection. The percentage of naive T cells measured by flow cytometry correlated strongly with observed TCR beta diversity. Donor CMV infection status was unknown, potentially confounding age-related changes in expanded clonotypes.

The roughly 42 donors, aged about 6 to 95 years, were systemically healthy Caucasian individuals from Russia. Each donor gave ten milliliters of peripheral blood, drawn into EDTA-treated Vacutainer tubes. Ficoll-Paque density-gradient centrifugation was used to isolate PBMCs, with at least 6 million per sample. Trizol reagent was used to extract total RNA from PBMCs, with at least 6 micrograms per sample. Naive CD45RAhigh/CD27high T cell percentages were measured by flow cytometry on a PBMC aliquot from every donor. The sequenced material came from blood. This chain joins TRBV12-3 or TRBV12-4 to TRBJ2-5; TRBD2 aligns with 14 central bases. The sequence was obtained from a woman aged 55-69 years in good health. The bases are TGTGCCAGCAATTCCTCCCTCTCGCGACTAGCGGGAGGGTTCGGTGAGCAGTACTTC. This is translated as CASNSSLSRLAGGFGEQYF.